Listed below are T cell receptor beta chains from one sample, sequenced in a study of blood T cells in healthy people across ages. TCRdb fed the 5' RACE reads into MiXCR, producing one record per CDR3 protein. The profile shows approximately 780,000 distinct CDR3 sequences, around 24% of them singletons. These records were also assigned to another study, of T cells of mothers and their children.

The sample comprised blood. The receptors were gathered from a boy aged 5-17 years in good health. Both conserved end residues are part of each CDR3. Fields, in order: D gene, J gene, V gene, clone size, CDR3 DNA, CDR3 protein. A D gene is named only where the DNA matches it firmly. Only some rows state a clone size, as once, few, many or a class for expanded clones.

d_call: .; j_call: TRBJ1-4; v_call: TRBV20-1; clone_size: few; cdr3_nt: TGCAGTGCTAGTTCGGACGGGAATGAAAAACTGTTTTTT; cdr3_aa: CSASSDGNEKLFF
d_call: TRBD2; j_call: TRBJ2-3; v_call: TRBV4-1; clone_size: few; cdr3_nt: TGCGCCAGCAGCCTTCAGACTAGCGGGGGAACAGATACGCAGTATTTT; cdr3_aa: CASSLQTSGGTDTQYF
d_call: TRBD1; j_call: TRBJ1-1; v_call: TRBV20-1; clone_size: few; cdr3_nt: TGCAGTGCTTGGGACAGAATGAACACTGAAGCTTTCTTT; cdr3_aa: CSAWDRMNTEAFF
d_call: .; j_call: TRBJ2-6; v_call: TRBV29-1; clone_size: few; cdr3_nt: TGCAGCGTTTTGACGGTCTCCGGGGCCAACGTCCTGACTTTC; cdr3_aa: CSVLTVSGANVLTF
d_call: TRBD2; j_call: TRBJ2-1; v_call: TRBV29-1; clone_size: .; cdr3_nt: TGCAGCGTTGTTGTGCCGGGGGGGCCCTATGAGCAGTTCTTC; cdr3_aa: CSVVVPGGPYEQFF
d_call: .; j_call: TRBJ2-2; v_call: TRBV5-1; clone_size: .; cdr3_nt: TGCGCCAGCAGCTTGGTGACGAACACCGGGGAGCTGTTTTTT; cdr3_aa: CASSLVTNTGELFF
d_call: .; j_call: TRBJ1-1; v_call: TRBV13; clone_size: .; cdr3_nt: TGTGCCAGCACCTTCCCGATGGAGGATAACACTGAAGCTTTCTTT; cdr3_aa: CASTFPMEDNTEAFF
d_call: .; j_call: TRBJ1-1; v_call: TRBV6-1; clone_size: .; cdr3_nt: TGTGCCAGCAGGGACCCTTATCTCTTCTCTGAAGCTTTCTTT; cdr3_aa: CASRDPYLFSEAFF
d_call: TRBD2; j_call: TRBJ2-1; v_call: TRBV7-8; clone_size: once; cdr3_nt: TGTGCCAGCAGCCAAGGACTAGCGGGGGTTGGTACAATGTGGCAGTTCTTC; cdr3_aa: CASSQGLAGVGTMWQFF
d_call: TRBD1; j_call: TRBJ2-7; v_call: TRBV5-1; clone_size: once; cdr3_nt: TGCGCCAGCAGCCTCAGACAGGGGGCGCTTCGGGAGCAGTACTTC; cdr3_aa: CASSLRQGALREQYF
d_call: TRBD2; j_call: TRBJ2-3; v_call: TRBV9; clone_size: .; cdr3_nt: TGTGCCAGCAGCGTAGCAATTTTAGCGGGGGGGCCTGAAGATACGCAGTATTTT; cdr3_aa: CASSVAILAGGPEDTQYF
d_call: .; j_call: TRBJ1-2; v_call: TRBV20-1; clone_size: .; cdr3_nt: TGCAGTGCTAGAGATTTTGGAAAGGAGGTTAACTATGGCTACACCTTC; cdr3_aa: CSARDFGKEVNYGYTF
d_call: .; j_call: TRBJ2-7; v_call: TRBV5-1; clone_size: .; cdr3_nt: TGCGCCAGCAGCCCGGGGGACGCTTTCTACGAGCAGTACTTC; cdr3_aa: CASSPGDAFYEQYF
d_call: TRBD1; j_call: TRBJ2-2; v_call: TRBV2; clone_size: few; cdr3_nt: TGTGCCAGCAGCGACAGGGGGCTCGGCACCGGGGAGCTGTTTTTT; cdr3_aa: CASSDRGLGTGELFF
d_call: .; j_call: TRBJ2-2; v_call: TRBV29-1; clone_size: .; cdr3_nt: TGCAGCGTCCTGCGGGACAGAAGGACCGGGGAGTTGTTTTTT; cdr3_aa: CSVLRDRRTGELFF
d_call: TRBD1; j_call: TRBJ1-1; v_call: TRBV19; clone_size: .; cdr3_nt: TGTGCCAGTAGTATAGAGACAGGGGTCACTGAAGCTTTCTTT; cdr3_aa: CASSIETGVTEAFF
d_call: TRBD2; j_call: TRBJ2-1; v_call: TRBV7-8; clone_size: .; cdr3_nt: TGTGCCAGCAGCTTTAGACCGTCGGCGGGAGTTGAGCAGTTCTTC; cdr3_aa: CASSFRPSAGVEQFF
d_call: .; j_call: TRBJ1-2; v_call: TRBV20-1; clone_size: .; cdr3_nt: TGCAGTGCTAGAGATCTAGATCTCGACTATGGCTACACCTTC; cdr3_aa: CSARDLDLDYGYTF
d_call: TRBD1; j_call: TRBJ2-4; v_call: TRBV28; clone_size: .; cdr3_nt: TGTGCCAGCAGTACGACCGGGACAGGGAGAAACATTCAGTACTTC; cdr3_aa: CASSTTGTGRNIQYF
d_call: .; j_call: TRBJ1-6; v_call: TRBV20-1; clone_size: .; cdr3_nt: TGCAGTGCAAGGCAGGGGCTGGGTAATTCACCCCTCCACTTT; cdr3_aa: CSARQGLGNSPLHF
d_call: .; j_call: TRBJ1-2; v_call: TRBV10-3; clone_size: .; cdr3_nt: TGTGCCATCAGTGAGTTACAGGGTTCCTATGGCTACACCTTC; cdr3_aa: CAISELQGSYGYTF
d_call: .; j_call: TRBJ1-1; v_call: TRBV28; clone_size: .; cdr3_nt: TGTGCCAGCAGGGACGTTTTGGGCACTGAAGCTTTCTTT; cdr3_aa: CASRDVLGTEAFF
d_call: TRBD2; j_call: TRBJ2-1; v_call: TRBV2; clone_size: .; cdr3_nt: TGTGCCAGCAGTGAGACCGGGGGGGTCTACAATGAGCAGTTCTTC; cdr3_aa: CASSETGGVYNEQFF
d_call: TRBD2; j_call: TRBJ2-5; v_call: TRBV20-1; clone_size: few; cdr3_nt: TGCAGTGCACCCACTAGCGGGGTTCCTGAAGAGACCCAGTACTTC; cdr3_aa: CSAPTSGVPEETQYF
d_call: .; j_call: TRBJ2-7; v_call: TRBV9; clone_size: .; cdr3_nt: TGTGCCAGCAGCGTAGCGGGAACCTCCTACGAGCAGTACTTC; cdr3_aa: CASSVAGTSYEQYF
d_call: .; j_call: TRBJ2-2; v_call: TRBV27; clone_size: once; cdr3_nt: TGTGCCACGGAGGACTTCCCGAACACCGGGGAGCTGTTTTTT; cdr3_aa: CATEDFPNTGELFF
d_call: .; j_call: TRBJ2-7; v_call: TRBV3-1; clone_size: few; cdr3_nt: TGTGCCAGCAGTGCGTCGGGGGTCAACGAGCAGTACTTC; cdr3_aa: CASSASGVNEQYF
d_call: TRBD1; j_call: TRBJ2-4; v_call: TRBV28; clone_size: few; cdr3_nt: TGTGCCAGCAATCCGGGACAGGGGAAAAACATTCAGTACTTC; cdr3_aa: CASNPGQGKNIQYF
d_call: TRBD2; j_call: TRBJ2-5; v_call: TRBV3-1; clone_size: .; cdr3_nt: TGTGCCGGCGACGCGGGGGGGAAAGAGACCCAGTACTTC; cdr3_aa: CAGDAGGKETQYF
d_call: .; j_call: TRBJ1-2; v_call: TRBV29-1; clone_size: .; cdr3_nt: TGCAGCGTTGAAGATCCCAGACAGTCGTTGGGTGGCTACACCTTC; cdr3_aa: CSVEDPRQSLGGYTF
d_call: .; j_call: TRBJ1-1; v_call: TRBV25-1; clone_size: few; cdr3_nt: TGTGCCAGCAGTGAATACGGACCAAACACTGAAGCTTTCTTT; cdr3_aa: CASSEYGPNTEAFF
d_call: .; j_call: TRBJ2-5; v_call: TRBV11-2; clone_size: .; cdr3_nt: TGTGCCAGCAGCTTACGTCCCCGGATGGAGACCCAGTACTTC; cdr3_aa: CASSLRPRMETQYF
d_call: .; j_call: TRBJ2-1; v_call: TRBV3-1; clone_size: .; cdr3_nt: TGTGCCAGCAGCCCGTCGGGCCCATCCAATGAGCAGTTCTTC; cdr3_aa: CASSPSGPSNEQFF
d_call: .; j_call: TRBJ1-2; v_call: TRBV2; clone_size: .; cdr3_nt: TGTGCCAGCAGTGATACAGGTGGAAAATATGGCTACACCTTC; cdr3_aa: CASSDTGGKYGYTF
d_call: .; j_call: TRBJ2-1; v_call: TRBV29-1; clone_size: few; cdr3_nt: TGCAGCGTTGAAGATCGGGGGTGGGAGCAGTTCTTC; cdr3_aa: CSVEDRGWEQFF
d_call: .; j_call: TRBJ2-1; v_call: TRBV5-1; clone_size: .; cdr3_nt: TGCGCCAGCAGCTTGGCCACAGGCGATGAGCAGTTCTTC; cdr3_aa: CASSLATGDEQFF
d_call: .; j_call: TRBJ2-5; v_call: TRBV20-1; clone_size: once; cdr3_nt: TGCAGTGCTAGAGACGGGACACCCGGGCGGGAGACCCAGTACTTC; cdr3_aa: CSARDGTPGRETQYF